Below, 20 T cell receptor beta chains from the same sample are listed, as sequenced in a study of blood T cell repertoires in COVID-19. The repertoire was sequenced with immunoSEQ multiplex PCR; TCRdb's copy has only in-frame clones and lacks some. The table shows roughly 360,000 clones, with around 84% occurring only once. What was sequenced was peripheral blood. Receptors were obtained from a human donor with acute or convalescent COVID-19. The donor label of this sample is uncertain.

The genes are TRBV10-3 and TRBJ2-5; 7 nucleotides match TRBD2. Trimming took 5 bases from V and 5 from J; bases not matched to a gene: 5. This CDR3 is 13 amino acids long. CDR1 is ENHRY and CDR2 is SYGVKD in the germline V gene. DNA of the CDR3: TGTGCCATCAGTCGGGAGGAGCGGGAGACCCAGTACTTC. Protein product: CAISREERETQYF.

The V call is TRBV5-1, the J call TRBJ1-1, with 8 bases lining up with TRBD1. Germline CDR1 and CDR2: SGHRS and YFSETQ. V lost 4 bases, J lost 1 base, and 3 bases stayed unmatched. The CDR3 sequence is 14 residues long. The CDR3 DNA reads TGCGCCAGCAGCCGAGGGACAGGGAACACTGAAGCTTTCTTT. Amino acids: CASSRGTGNTEAFF.

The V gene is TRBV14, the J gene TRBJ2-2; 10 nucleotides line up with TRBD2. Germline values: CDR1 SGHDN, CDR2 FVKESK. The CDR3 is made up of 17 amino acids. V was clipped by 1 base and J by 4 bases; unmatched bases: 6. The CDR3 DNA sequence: TGTGCCAGCAGCCAAGTAGGGACTAGCGTACCCACCGGGGAGCTGTTTTTT. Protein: CASSQVGTSVPTGELFF.

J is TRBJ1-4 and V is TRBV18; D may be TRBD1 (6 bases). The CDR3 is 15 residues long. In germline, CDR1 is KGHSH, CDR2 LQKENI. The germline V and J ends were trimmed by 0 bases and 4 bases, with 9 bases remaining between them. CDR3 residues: CASSPPTGINEKLFF. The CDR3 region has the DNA TGTGCCAGCTCACCACCGACAGGAATTAATGAAAAACTGTTTTTT.

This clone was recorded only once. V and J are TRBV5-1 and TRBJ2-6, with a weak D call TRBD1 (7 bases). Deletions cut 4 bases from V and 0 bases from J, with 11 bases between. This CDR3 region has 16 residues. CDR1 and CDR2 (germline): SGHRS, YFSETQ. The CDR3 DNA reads TGCGCCAGCAGCGTCAGGGGGGACTCTGGGGCCAACGTCCTGACTTTC. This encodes CASSVRGDSGANVLTF. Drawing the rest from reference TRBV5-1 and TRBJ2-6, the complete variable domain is KAGVTQTPRYLIKTRGQQVTLSCSPISGHRSVSWYQQTPGQGLQFLFEYFSETQRNKGNFPGRFSGRQFSNSRSEMNVSTLELGDSALYLCASSVRGDSGANVLTFGAGSRLTVL.

CDR3 nucleotides: TGCGCCAGCAGCTTGACCAGCGGGGTTACCTACAATGAGCAGTTCTTC. Translating it yields CASSLTSGVTYNEQFF. The chain uses TRBV5-1 and TRBJ2-1, with 7 nucleotides matching TRBD2. The V segment lost 1 base and the J segment 2 bases; nucleotides outside the gene matches: 6. The CDR3 is 16 amino acids. Germline V CDR1 and CDR2: SGHRS, YFSETQ.

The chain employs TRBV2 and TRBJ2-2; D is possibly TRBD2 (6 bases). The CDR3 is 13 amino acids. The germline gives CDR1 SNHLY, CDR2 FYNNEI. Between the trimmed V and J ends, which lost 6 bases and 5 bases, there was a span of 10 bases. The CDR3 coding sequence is TGTGCCAGCAGGGGGGGTGAGACCGGGGAGCTGTTTTTT. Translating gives CASRGGETGELFF.

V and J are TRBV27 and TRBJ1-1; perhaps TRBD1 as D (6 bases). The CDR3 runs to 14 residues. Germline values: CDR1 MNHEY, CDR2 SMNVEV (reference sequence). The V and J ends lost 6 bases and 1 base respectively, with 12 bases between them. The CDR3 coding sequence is TGTGCCAGCAGCCCACAGGGACGGAACACTGAAGCTTTCTTT. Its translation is CASSPQGRNTEAFF.

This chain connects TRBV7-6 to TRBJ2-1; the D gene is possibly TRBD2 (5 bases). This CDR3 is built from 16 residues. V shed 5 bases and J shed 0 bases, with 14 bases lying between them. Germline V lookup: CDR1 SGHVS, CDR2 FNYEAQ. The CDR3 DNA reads TGTGCCAGCAGCCCGAACGAGGGATACTCCTACAATGAGCAGTTCTTC. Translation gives CASSPNEGYSYNEQFF.

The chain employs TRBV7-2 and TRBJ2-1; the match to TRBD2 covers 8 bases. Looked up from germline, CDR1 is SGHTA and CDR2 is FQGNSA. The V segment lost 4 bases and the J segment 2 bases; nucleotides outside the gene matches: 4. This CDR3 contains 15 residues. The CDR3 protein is CASSSSGGPYNEQFF. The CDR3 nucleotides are TGTGCCAGCAGCTCGTCGGGGGGGCCCTACAATGAGCAGTTCTTC.

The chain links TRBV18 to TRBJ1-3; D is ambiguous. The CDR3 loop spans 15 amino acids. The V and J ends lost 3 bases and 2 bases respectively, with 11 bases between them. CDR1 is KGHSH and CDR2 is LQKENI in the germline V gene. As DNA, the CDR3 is TGTGCCAGCTCACCCGAGGTATGGCCTGGAAACACCATATATTTT. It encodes CASSPEVWPGNTIYF.

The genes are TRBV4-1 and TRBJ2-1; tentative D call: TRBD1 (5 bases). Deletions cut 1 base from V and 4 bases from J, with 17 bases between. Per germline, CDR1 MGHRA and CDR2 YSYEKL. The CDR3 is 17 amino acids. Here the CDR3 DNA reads TGCGCCAGCAGCCAAGCAGGGATCCCCTCAAGATACAATGAGCAGTTCTTC. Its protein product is CASSQAGIPSRYNEQFF.

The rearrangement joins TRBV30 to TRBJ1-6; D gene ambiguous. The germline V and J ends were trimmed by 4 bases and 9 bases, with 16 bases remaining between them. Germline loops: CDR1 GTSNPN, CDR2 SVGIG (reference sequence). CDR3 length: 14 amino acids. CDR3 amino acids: CAWNLFGPGSPLHF. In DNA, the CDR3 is TGTGCCTGGAACCTATTTGGCCCAGGTTCACCCCTCCACTTT.

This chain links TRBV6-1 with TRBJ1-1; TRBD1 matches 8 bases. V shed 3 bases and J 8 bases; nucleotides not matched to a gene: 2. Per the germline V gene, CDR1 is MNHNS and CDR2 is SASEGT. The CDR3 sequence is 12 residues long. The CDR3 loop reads CASSEWTGEAFF. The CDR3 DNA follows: TGTGCCAGCAGTGAGTGGACAGGGGAAGCTTTCTTT.

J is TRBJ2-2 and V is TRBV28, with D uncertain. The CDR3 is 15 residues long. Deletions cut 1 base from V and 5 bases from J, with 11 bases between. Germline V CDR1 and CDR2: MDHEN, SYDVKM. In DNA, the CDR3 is TGTGCCAGCAGTTTATACGACACATTGACCGGGGAGCTGTTTTTT. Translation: CASSLYDTLTGELFF.

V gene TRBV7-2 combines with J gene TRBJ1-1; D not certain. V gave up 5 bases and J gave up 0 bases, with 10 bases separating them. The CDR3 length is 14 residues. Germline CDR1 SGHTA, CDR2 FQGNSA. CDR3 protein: CASSPTVMNTEAFF. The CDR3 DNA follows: TGTGCCAGCAGCCCTACGGTGATGAACACTGAAGCTTTCTTT. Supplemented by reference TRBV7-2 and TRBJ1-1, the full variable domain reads GAGVSQSPSNKVTEKGKDVELRCDPISGHTALYWYRQSLGQGLEFLIYFQGNSAPDKSGLPSDRFSAERTGGSVSTLTIQRTQQEDSAVYLCASSPTVMNTEAFFGQGTRLTVV.

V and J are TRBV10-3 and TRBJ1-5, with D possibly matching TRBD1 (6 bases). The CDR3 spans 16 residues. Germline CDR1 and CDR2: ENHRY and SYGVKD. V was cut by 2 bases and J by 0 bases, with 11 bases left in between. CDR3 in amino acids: CAISEGTGYSNQPQHF. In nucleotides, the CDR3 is TGTGCCATCAGTGAGGGTACAGGGTATAGCAATCAGCCCCAGCATTTT.

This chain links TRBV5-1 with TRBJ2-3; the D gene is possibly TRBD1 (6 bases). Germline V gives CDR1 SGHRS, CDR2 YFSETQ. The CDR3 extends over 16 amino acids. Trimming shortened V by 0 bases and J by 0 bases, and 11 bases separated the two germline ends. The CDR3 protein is CASSLVGGKSTDTQYF. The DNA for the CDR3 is TGCGCCAGCAGCTTGGTTGGGGGCAAGAGCACAGATACGCAGTATTTT.

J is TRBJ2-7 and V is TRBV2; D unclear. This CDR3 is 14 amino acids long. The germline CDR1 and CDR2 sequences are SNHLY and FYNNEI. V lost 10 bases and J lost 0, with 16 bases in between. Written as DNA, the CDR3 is TGTGCCACAGGCCCCTCGGCCACCTCCTACGAGCAGTACTTC. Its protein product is CATGPSATSYEQYF.

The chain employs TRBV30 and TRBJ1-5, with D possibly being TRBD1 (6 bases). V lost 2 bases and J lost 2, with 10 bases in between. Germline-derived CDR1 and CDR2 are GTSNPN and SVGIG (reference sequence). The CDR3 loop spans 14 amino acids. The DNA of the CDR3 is TGTGCCTGGAGTAGGGGGTTAGGCAATCAGCCCCAGCATTTT. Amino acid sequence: CAWSRGLGNQPQHF.